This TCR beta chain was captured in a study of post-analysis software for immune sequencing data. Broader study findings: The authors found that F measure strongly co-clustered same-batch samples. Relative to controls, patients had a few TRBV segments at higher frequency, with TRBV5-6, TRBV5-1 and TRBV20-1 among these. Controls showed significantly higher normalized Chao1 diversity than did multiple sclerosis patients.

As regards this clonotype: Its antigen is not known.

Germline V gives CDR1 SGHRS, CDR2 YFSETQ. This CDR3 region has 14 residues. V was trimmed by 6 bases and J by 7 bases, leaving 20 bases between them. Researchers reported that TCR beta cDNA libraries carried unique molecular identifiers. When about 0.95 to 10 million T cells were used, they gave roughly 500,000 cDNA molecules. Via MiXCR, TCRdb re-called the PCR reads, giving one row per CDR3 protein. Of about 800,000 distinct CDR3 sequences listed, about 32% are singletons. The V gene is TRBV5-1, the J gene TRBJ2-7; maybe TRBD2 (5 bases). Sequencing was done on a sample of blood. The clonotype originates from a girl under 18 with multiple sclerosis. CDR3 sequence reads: CASNSAGKYNEQYF. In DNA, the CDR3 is TGCGCCAGCAACTCGGCCGGGAAATACAATGAGCAGTACTTC. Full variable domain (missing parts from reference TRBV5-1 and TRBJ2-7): KAGVTQTPRYLIKTRGQQVTLSCSPISGHRSVSWYQQTPGQGLQFLFEYFSETQRNKGNFPGRFSGRQFSNSRSEMNVSTLELGDSALYLCASNSAGKYNEQYFGPGTRLTVT.